This entry describes one T cell receptor beta chain. This entry is derived from a study of human T cells and chemical hapten exposure. The CDR3 has 16 amino acids. Between the trimmed V and J ends, which lost 2 bases and 0 bases, there was a span of 12 bases. The time point denotes: healthy volunteer bleed at 6 weeks. From whole blood left unfractionated, total RNA was extracted. One entry per CDR3 protein results from TCRdb running MiXCR on the RACE reads. The data hold 65,000 or so distinct CDR3 sequences, with about 6% observed a single time. This clonotype was sampled from a female donor in good health. Some clones in this sample may be carry-over from other donors' samples. The chain uses TRBV12-3 or TRBV12-4 and TRBJ2-3; D remains unclear. Sequencing input: whole blood. CDR3 residues: CASSLQPLGSTDTQYF. The CDR3, as DNA: TGTGCCAGCAGTTTACAGCCGCTAGGGAGCACAGATACGCAGTATTTT.